The rows below give T cell receptor beta chains drawn from one sample of a study of cytomegalovirus exposure and HLA in healthy donors. Generated by immunoSEQ multiplex PCR, the TCRdb table keeps only in-frame clones and is missing some. The sample has about 140,000 clones, more than 70% seen once. The source material was PBMCs. Source of these receptors: a woman in her forties in good health and CMV-seronegative. CDR3s include the opening cysteine and the closing phenylalanine or tryptophan. A D gene is named only where the DNA matches it firmly. Where a row states a size, it is once, few, many or the class of an expanded clone; other rows omit it.

cdr3_aa: CASSMTGGANQPQHF
cdr3_nt: TGCGCCAGCAGCATGACAGGGGGGGCCAATCAGCCCCAGCATTTT
clone_size: few
j_call: TRBJ1-5
v_call: TRBV5-1
d_call: TRBD1

cdr3_aa: CASSEFGERSPLHF
cdr3_nt: TGTGCCAGCAGTGAATTCGGGGAAAGGTCACCCCTCCACTTT
clone_size: few
j_call: TRBJ1-6
v_call: TRBV2
d_call: .

cdr3_aa: CASSFAGILITDTQYF
cdr3_nt: TGTGCCAGCAGCTTCGCAGGGATATTAATCACAGATACGCAGTATTTT
clone_size: .
j_call: TRBJ2-3
v_call: TRBV7-8
d_call: .

cdr3_aa: CASSLGHMNTEAFF
cdr3_nt: TGCGCCAGCAGCTTGGGACATATGAACACTGAAGCTTTCTTT
clone_size: once
j_call: TRBJ1-1
v_call: TRBV5-1
d_call: .

cdr3_aa: CASSSPTRNTEAFF
cdr3_nt: TGTGCCAGCAGTTCCCCGACAAGGAACACTGAAGCTTTCTTT
clone_size: few
j_call: TRBJ1-1
v_call: TRBV27
d_call: .

cdr3_aa: CASSLVLSTDTQYF
cdr3_nt: TGCGCCAGCAGCTTGGTCTTAAGCACAGATACGCAGTATTTT
clone_size: .
j_call: TRBJ2-3
v_call: TRBV5-1
d_call: .

cdr3_aa: CASSLVAGYTEAFF
cdr3_nt: TGTGCCAGCAGCTTAGTTGCGGGGTATACTGAAGCTTTCTTT
clone_size: few
j_call: TRBJ1-1
v_call: TRBV7-9
d_call: .

cdr3_aa: CASSGYRELWEAFF
cdr3_nt: TGTGCCAGCAGTGGTTACAGGGAGCTTTGGGAAGCTTTCTTT
clone_size: .
j_call: TRBJ1-1
v_call: TRBV5-5
d_call: .

cdr3_aa: CASSRTGWSSYEQYF
cdr3_nt: TGTGCCAGTAGTCGGACAGGGTGGAGCTCCTACGAGCAGTACTTC
clone_size: .
j_call: TRBJ2-7
v_call: TRBV19
d_call: TRBD1

cdr3_aa: CASSKAGVRATEAFF
cdr3_nt: TGCGCCAGCAGTAAAGCAGGGGTTCGGGCCACTGAAGCTTTCTTT
clone_size: .
j_call: TRBJ1-1
v_call: TRBV5-1
d_call: .

cdr3_aa: CASRRTSGGERQYF
cdr3_nt: TGTGCCAGCAGGCGCACTAGCGGGGGGGAACGGCAGTACTTC
clone_size: .
j_call: TRBJ2-7
v_call: TRBV4-2
d_call: TRBD2

cdr3_aa: CASSLPLYEQYF
cdr3_nt: TGTGCCAGCAGCTTACCCCTCTACGAGCAGTACTTC
clone_size: few
j_call: TRBJ2-7
v_call: TRBV7-8
d_call: .

cdr3_aa: CASGLVDRGEAFF
cdr3_nt: TGTGCTAGTGGTTTGGTAGACAGGGGGGAAGCTTTCTTT
clone_size: .
j_call: TRBJ1-1
v_call: TRBV12-5
d_call: TRBD1

cdr3_aa: CASSGTIAGSYEQYF
cdr3_nt: TGTGCCAGCAGCGGAACTATAGCGGGATCCTACGAGCAGTACTTC
clone_size: .
j_call: TRBJ2-7
v_call: TRBV7-8
d_call: TRBD2

cdr3_aa: CASHGVETEKLFF
cdr3_nt: TGTGCCAGTCACGGGGTCGAGACTGAAAAACTGTTTTTT
clone_size: .
j_call: TRBJ1-4
v_call: TRBV19
d_call: .

cdr3_aa: CASSARGAVGSPLHF
cdr3_nt: TGCGCCAGCAGCGCCCGGGGGGCAGTAGGTTCACCCCTCCACTTT
clone_size: .
j_call: TRBJ1-6
v_call: TRBV5-1
d_call: .

cdr3_aa: CASSDGNAEAFF
cdr3_nt: TGTGCCAGCAGTGACGGGAACGCTGAAGCTTTCTTT
clone_size: .
j_call: TRBJ1-1
v_call: TRBV2
d_call: .

cdr3_aa: CATCIALYQETQYF
cdr3_nt: TGTGCCACCTGCATAGCTTTGTACCAAGAGACCCAGTACTTC
clone_size: .
j_call: TRBJ2-5
v_call: TRBV28
d_call: .